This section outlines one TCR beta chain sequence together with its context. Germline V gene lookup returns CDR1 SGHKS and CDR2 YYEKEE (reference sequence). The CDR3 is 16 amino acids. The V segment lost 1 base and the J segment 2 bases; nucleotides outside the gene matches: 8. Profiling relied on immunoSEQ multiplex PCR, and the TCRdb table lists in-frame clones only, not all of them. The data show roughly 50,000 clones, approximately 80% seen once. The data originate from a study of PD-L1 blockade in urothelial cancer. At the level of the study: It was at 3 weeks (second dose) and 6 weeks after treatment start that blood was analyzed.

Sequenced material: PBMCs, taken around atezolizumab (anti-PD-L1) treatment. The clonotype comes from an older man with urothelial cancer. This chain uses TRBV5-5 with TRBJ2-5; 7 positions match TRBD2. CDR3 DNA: TGTGCCAGCAGCTTGTCAATCGGACTAGGTCAAGAGACCCAGTACTTC. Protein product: CASSLSIGLGQETQYF.